Listed below are T cell receptor beta chains from one sample, sequenced in a study of T-cell memory formation after mild COVID-19. TCRdb recomputed calls from the 5' RACE reads with MiXCR, one row per CDR3 protein. This table holds roughly 89,000 distinct CDR3 sequences, approximately 16% found once. Sequenced input: PBMCs or a T cell subset sorted from them (not recorded which). All receptors come from a man aged 18-30 years who had mild COVID-19 (a few samples of this study predate the infection). Cell type and time point are not known. Each CDR3 is given with its conserved first and last residue. Fields, in order: V gene, D gene, clone size, J gene, CDR3 DNA, CDR3 protein. D genes are given only for firm matches. The size of a clone is reported for some rows only, either as once, few or many, or as a class for expanded clones.

TRBV20-1	TRBD2	-	TRBJ2-3	TGCAGTGCTAGAGGACGAGCGGGGCGTGGGGATACGCAGTATTTT	CSARGRAGRGDTQYF
TRBV9	TRBD1	-	TRBJ2-2	TGTGCCAGCAGCGAACCGGTCGGGACAGCCAACACCGGGGAGCTGTTTTTT	CASSEPVGTANTGELFF
TRBV4-1	TRBD1	few	TRBJ2-3	TGCGCCAGCAGCCCAGACAGGGCCGATACGCAGTATTTT	CASSPDRADTQYF
TRBV11-1	-	few	TRBJ1-1	TGTGCCAGCAGCTTACGGGGCCCGGGGGCTGAAGCTTTCTTT	CASSLRGPGAEAFF
TRBV4-1	TRBD1	few	TRBJ1-5	TGCGCCAGCAGCCAAGGCGGGACAGGGGGCAATCAGCCCCAGCATTTT	CASSQGGTGGNQPQHF
TRBV4-1	-	-	TRBJ2-7	TGCGCCAGCAGCCATCGGAGTACCGGCACCTACGAGCAGTACTTC	CASSHRSTGTYEQYF
TRBV7-8	TRBD1	-	TRBJ2-1	TGTGCCAGCAGCAGACAGGGGCCCTACAATGAGCAGTTCTTC	CASSRQGPYNEQFF
TRBV21-1	-	-	TRBJ2-5	TGTGCCAGCAGCCATATACTAGACCAAGAGACCCAGTACTTC	CASSHILDQETQYF
TRBV29-1	TRBD1	few	TRBJ1-1	TGCAGCGTCTGGACAGGGTGGATGAACACTGAAGCTTTCTTT	CSVWTGWMNTEAFF
TRBV28	TRBD1	many	TRBJ2-1	TGTGCCAGCAGTCCTCGTGACAGGGCCTACAATGAGCAGTTCTTC	CASSPRDRAYNEQFF
TRBV6-5	-	few	TRBJ1-5	TGTGCCAGCAGTTACTCAGGAGTCGGTCAGCCCCAGCATTTT	CASSYSGVGQPQHF
TRBV6-2/TRBV6-3	-	few	TRBJ2-3	TGTGCCAGCGTAGGGGACCTACCCACAGATACGCAGTATTTT	CASVGDLPTDTQYF
TRBV6-5	-	-	TRBJ2-7	TGTGCCAGCAGTTTTGAGCTCCCGACCGACGAGCAGTACTTC	CASSFELPTDEQYF
TRBV7-9	-	few	TRBJ2-2	TGTGCCAGCAGTTTCTCGGAGCTGTTTTTT	CASSFSELFF
TRBV12-3/TRBV12-4	-	-	TRBJ2-1	TGTGCCAGCACCGAGAACAATGAGCAGTTCTTC	CASTENNEQFF
TRBV12-3/TRBV12-4	-	few	TRBJ1-2	TGTGCCAGCAGCAGGAATTATGGCTACACCTTC	CASSRNYGYTF
TRBV29-1	-	few	TRBJ2-1	TGCAGCGTTGTGCAGAAGAGGGTCGATGAGCAGTTCTTC	CSVVQKRVDEQFF
TRBV7-8	TRBD1	-	TRBJ2-5	TGTGCCAGCAGCCCGACAGGGGAATACCAAGAGACCCAGTACTTC	CASSPTGEYQETQYF
TRBV11-3	TRBD2	few	TRBJ2-3	TGTGCCAGCAGCTTAGGGACTAGGACCGCAGATACGCAGTATTTT	CASSLGTRTADTQYF
TRBV12-3/TRBV12-4	-	many	TRBJ2-7	TGTGCCAGCAGTTTATTACAAGAGGGGCTCGAGCAGTACTTC	CASSLLQEGLEQYF
TRBV28	TRBD1	-	TRBJ2-1	TGTGCCAGCAGTCCGGGACAGAGGATGACGAGAAGCTACAATGAGCAGTTCTTC	CASSPGQRMTRSYNEQFF
TRBV12-3/TRBV12-4	TRBD1	many	TRBJ2-3	TGTGCCAGCAGTCGCGACAGGGCGGATACGCAGTATTTT	CASSRDRADTQYF
TRBV27	-	few	TRBJ2-4	TGTGCCAGCAGTTTATTGGGTCCCGAATTAATAAACATTCAGTACTTC	CASSLLGPELINIQYF
TRBV5-1	-	few	TRBJ2-7	TGCGCCAGCAGCTTGGCCGGCCCTTTGGAGCCCAGCTACGAGCAGTACTTC	CASSLAGPLEPSYEQYF
TRBV20-1	TRBD2	-	TRBJ2-2	TGCAGTGCTACGGACTTCAGCGGGGGGGAAGACACCGGGGAGCTGTTTTTT	CSATDFSGGEDTGELFF
TRBV12-3/TRBV12-4	TRBD2	few	TRBJ2-5	TGTGCCAGCAGTCTGACTAGCGGGGGAGGTGAGACCCAGTACTTC	CASSLTSGGGETQYF
TRBV27	-	few	TRBJ1-6	TGTGCCAGCAGTTTGCGGGGTTCCTATAATTCACCCCTCCACTTT	CASSLRGSYNSPLHF
TRBV13	TRBD1	-	TRBJ1-1	TGTGCCAGCAGCTTATCCGGGGGCGCAGGGGGAAACACTGAAGCTTTCTTT	CASSLSGGAGGNTEAFF
TRBV7-8	TRBD1	few	TRBJ2-4	TGTGCCAGCAGCTTTATCAGGGGGTTTCCGATAGCCAAAAACATTCAGTACTTC	CASSFIRGFPIAKNIQYF
TRBV4-1	TRBD2	-	TRBJ2-5	TGCGCCAGCAGCCTCGCGGGGGGGGAGGAGACCCAGTACTTC	CASSLAGGEETQYF
TRBV20-1	-	-	TRBJ1-2	TGCAGTGCTAGAGCACATTTGAGAATGGATGGCTACACCTTC	CSARAHLRMDGYTF
TRBV15	TRBD2	many	TRBJ2-4	TGTGCCACCAGCAGGCAACTAGCGGGGCGGGACATTCAGTACTTC	CATSRQLAGRDIQYF
TRBV5-1	TRBD2	-	TRBJ2-1	TGCGCCAGCAGCTTGATAGCGGGGGGCCGCAATGAGCAGTTCTTC	CASSLIAGGRNEQFF
TRBV9	TRBD2	few	TRBJ2-7	TGTGCCAGCAGCGTAGGGCAGGGAGGGAACGAGCAGTACTTC	CASSVGQGGNEQYF
TRBV29-1	-	-	TRBJ1-1	TGCAGCGCCCTAACCGTTGGCACTGAAGCTTTCTTT	CSALTVGTEAFF
TRBV5-1	-	few	TRBJ2-7	TGCGCCAGCAGCTTGGTCCCAGCGCGGGGATCCTACGAGCAGTACTTC	CASSLVPARGSYEQYF
TRBV12-3/TRBV12-4	TRBD1	few	TRBJ2-3	TGTGCCAGCAGTTTGGGGACAGGGCTGGGCGGGGACACAGATACGCAGTATTTT	CASSLGTGLGGDTDTQYF